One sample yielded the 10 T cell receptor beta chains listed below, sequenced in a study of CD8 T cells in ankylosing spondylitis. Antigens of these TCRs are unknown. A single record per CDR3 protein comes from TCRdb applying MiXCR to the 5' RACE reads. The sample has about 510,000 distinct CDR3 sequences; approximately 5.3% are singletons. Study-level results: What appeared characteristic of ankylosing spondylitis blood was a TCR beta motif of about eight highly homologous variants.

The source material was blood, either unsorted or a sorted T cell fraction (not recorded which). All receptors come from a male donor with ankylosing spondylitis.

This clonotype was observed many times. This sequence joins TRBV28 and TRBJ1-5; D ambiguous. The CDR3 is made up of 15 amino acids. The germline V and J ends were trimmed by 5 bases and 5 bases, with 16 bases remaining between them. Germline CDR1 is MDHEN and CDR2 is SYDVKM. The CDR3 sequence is CASSRKGGFYQPQHF. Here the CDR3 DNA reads TGTGCCAGCAGTAGAAAGGGAGGATTCTATCAGCCCCAGCATTTT.

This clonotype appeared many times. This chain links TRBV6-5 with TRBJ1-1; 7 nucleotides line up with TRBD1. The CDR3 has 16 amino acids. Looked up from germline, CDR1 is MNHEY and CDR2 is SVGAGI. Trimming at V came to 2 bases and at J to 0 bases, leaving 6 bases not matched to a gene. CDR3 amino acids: CASSYRGGYMNTEAFF. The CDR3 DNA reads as TGTGCCAGCAGTTACCGAGGGGGCTATATGAACACTGAAGCTTTCTTT.

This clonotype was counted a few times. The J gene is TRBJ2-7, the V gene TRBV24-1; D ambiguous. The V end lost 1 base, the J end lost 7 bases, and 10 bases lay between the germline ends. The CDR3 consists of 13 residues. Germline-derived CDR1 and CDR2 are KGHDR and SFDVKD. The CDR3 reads CATSDFRRREQYF. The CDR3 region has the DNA TGTGCCACCAGTGATTTTCGGCGACGGGAGCAGTACTTC.

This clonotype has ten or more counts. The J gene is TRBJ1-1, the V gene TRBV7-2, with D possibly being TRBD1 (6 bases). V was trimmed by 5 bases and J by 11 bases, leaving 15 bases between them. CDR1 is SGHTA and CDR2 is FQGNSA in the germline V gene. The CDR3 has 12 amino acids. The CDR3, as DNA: TGTGCCAGCAGCGGATACGATAGGGGGGCTTTCTTT. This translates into CASSGYDRGAFF. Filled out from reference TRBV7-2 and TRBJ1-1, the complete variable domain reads GAGVSQSPSNKVTEKGKDVELRCDPISGHTALYWYRQSLGQGLEFLIYFQGNSAPDKSGLPSDRFSAERTGGSVSTLTIQRTQQEDSAVYLCASSGYDRGAFFGQGTRLTVV.

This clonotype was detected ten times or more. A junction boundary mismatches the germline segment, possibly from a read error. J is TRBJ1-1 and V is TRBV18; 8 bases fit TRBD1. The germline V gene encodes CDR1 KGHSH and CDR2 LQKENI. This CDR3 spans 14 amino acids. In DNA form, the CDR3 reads TGCGCCAGCAGCCCTGGACAGGGAAACACTGAAGCTTTCTTT. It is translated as CASSPGQGNTEAFF.

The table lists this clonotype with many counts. The chain's CDR3 is CASSRSTSGKTDTQYF. Written as DNA, the CDR3 is TGTGCCAGCAGCCGATCGACTAGCGGGAAAACAGATACGCAGTATTTT. The rearrangement joins TRBV4-2 to TRBJ2-3; 11 bases agree with TRBD2. The CDR3 runs to 16 residues. Germline V gene lookup returns CDR1 LGHNA and CDR2 YNFKEQ. J lost 3 bases, V lost 4 bases, and 6 bases had no gene match.

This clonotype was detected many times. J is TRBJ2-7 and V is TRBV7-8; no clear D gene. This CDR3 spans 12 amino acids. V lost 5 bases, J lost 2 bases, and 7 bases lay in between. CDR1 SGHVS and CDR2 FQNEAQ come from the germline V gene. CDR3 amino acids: CASSRGTYEQYF. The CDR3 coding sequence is TGTGCCAGCAGCCGTGGGACCTACGAGCAGTACTTC.

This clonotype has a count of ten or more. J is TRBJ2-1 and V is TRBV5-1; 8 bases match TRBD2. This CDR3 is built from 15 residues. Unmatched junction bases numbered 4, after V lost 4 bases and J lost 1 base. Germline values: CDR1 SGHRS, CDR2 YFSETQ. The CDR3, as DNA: TGCGCCAGCAGCGAAGCGGGAGTGTCCTACAATGAGCAGTTCTTC. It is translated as CASSEAGVSYNEQFF.

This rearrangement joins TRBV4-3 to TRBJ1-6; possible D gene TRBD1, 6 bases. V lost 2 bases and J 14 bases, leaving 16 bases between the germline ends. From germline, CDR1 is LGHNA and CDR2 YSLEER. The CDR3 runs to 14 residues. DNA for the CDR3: TGCGCCAGCAGCCAAAGCATATCCCAGGGGTCCCTCCACTTT. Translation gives CASSQSISQGSLHF.

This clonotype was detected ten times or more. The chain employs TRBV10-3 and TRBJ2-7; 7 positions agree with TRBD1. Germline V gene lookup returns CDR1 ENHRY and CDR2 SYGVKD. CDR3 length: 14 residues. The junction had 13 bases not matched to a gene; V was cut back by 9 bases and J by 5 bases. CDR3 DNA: TGTGCCATTTGGACAGGCGGAATGGCGGACGAGCAGTACTTC. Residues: CAIWTGGMADEQYF.